This T cell receptor (beta chain) appears in the sequencing data of a study of PD-1 blockade in classical Hodgkin lymphoma. Germline values: CDR1 SNHLY, CDR2 FYNNEI. CDR3 length: 15 amino acids. The trim removed 8 bases at V and 4 bases at J, leaving 8 bases unmatched. Time point denoted: cycle 4 day 1 (C4D1), after less than seven weeks of nivolumab. Each and every patient relapsed after autologous stem cell transplantation, and patients got differing brentuximab vedotin exposure. Here immunoSEQ multiplex PCR was the method, and the copy in TCRdb shows in-frame clones only, minus some. In the table there are around 60,000 clones, roughly 89% of which are singletons.

The chain uses TRBV2 and TRBJ1-5; 10 positions match TRBD1. The clonotype comes from a human donor with classical Hodgkin lymphoma. The material was peripheral blood mononuclear cells (PBMCs), obtained before the fourth cycle of nivolumab. CDR3 in DNA: TGTGCCAGCCGACGGGACAGGGGCTGGAATCAGCCCCAGCATTTT. Translated: CASRRDRGWNQPQHF.